This T cell receptor beta chain was profiled in a study of blood T cell repertoires in COVID-19. V lost 0 bases to trimming and J lost 3 bases, with 12 bases between them. The CDR3 is 16 amino acids. Germline CDR1 reads WSHSY; CDR2 reads SAAADI. Assay: immunoSEQ multiplex PCR; the TCRdb copy retains only in-frame clones and omits some. The table records about 160,000 clones, under 85% of them present only once. This chain joins TRBV10-2 and TRBJ1-3, with D possibly TRBD1 on 6 matching bases. The sequenced sample consisted of peripheral blood. The receptor comes from an elderly man with COVID-19, enrolled during active disease. The CDR3 reads CASSESAGAGGNTIYF. The CDR3 nucleotides read TGCGCCAGCAGTGAGTCTGCAGGGGCTGGTGGAAACACCATATATTTT.